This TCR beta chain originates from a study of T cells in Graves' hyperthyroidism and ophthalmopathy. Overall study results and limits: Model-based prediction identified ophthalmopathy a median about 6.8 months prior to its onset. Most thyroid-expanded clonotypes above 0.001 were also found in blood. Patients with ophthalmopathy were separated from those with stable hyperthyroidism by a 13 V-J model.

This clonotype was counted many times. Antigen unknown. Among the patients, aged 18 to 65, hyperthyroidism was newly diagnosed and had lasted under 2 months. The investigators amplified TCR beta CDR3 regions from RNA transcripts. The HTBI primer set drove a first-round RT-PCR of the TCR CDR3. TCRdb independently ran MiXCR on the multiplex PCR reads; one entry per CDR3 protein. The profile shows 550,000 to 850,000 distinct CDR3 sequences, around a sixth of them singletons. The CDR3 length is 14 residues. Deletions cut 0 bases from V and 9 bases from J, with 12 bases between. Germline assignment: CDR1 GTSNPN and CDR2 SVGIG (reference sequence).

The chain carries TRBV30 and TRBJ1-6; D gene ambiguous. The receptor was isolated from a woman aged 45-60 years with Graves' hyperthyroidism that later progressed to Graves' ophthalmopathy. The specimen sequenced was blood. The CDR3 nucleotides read TGTGCCTGGAGTGTACCCAGTGATGCTTCACCCCTCCACTTT. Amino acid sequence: CAWSVPSDASPLHF.